The rows below give T cell receptor beta chains drawn from one sample of a study of cytomegalovirus exposure and HLA in healthy donors. TCRdb keeps only in-frame clones here, not all; method: immunoSEQ multiplex PCR. This table holds about 400,000 clones, about nine tenths found once. The sample consisted of PBMCs. These receptors were obtained from a woman aged 18-29 years in good health and CMV-seronegative. Each CDR3 is given with its conserved first and last residue. Clone size, where shown, is once, few, many, or a class for clones that have expanded.

TRBV2	TRBJ2-3	NA	CASSEVFSAADTQYF
TRBV10-3	TRBJ1-2	NA	CAIAGQAANYGYTF
TRBV7-9	TRBJ2-3	once	CASRPDSPSTDTQYF
TRBV2	TRBJ2-2	NA	CASINEYSGELFF
TRBV4-1	TRBJ2-1	NA	CASSQLLAGVGYNEQFF
TRBV28	TRBJ2-3	NA	CASSPLGGASTDTQYF
TRBV6-6	TRBJ2-7	NA	CASLYPLRRACREQYF
TRBV2	TRBJ2-7	NA	CASRSPPGQGAYEQYF
TRBV25-1	TRBJ2-1	NA	CASSERQTDSYNEQFF
TRBV15	TRBJ2-5	NA	CATSRPGETQYF
TRBV6-1	TRBJ1-5	NA	CASSEEGLQGGGNQPQHF
TRBV28	TRBJ2-1	once	CASSFTGTSYNEQFF
TRBV27	TRBJ2-3	NA	CASSFLGQGHTDTQYF
TRBV30	TRBJ2-5	NA	CAWSEGGETQYF
TRBV2	TRBJ1-4	NA	CASEDRGNEKLFF
TRBV6-1	TRBJ1-2	NA	CASSEGGVAYYGYTF
TRBV6-5	TRBJ1-5	few	CASSQGWYQPQHF
TRBV30	TRBJ1-1	NA	CAWSRKDRDTEAFF
TRBV28	TRBJ2-2	NA	CASSFSGGRTGELFF
TRBV28	TRBJ1-3	NA	CASGEAGAGNTIYF
TRBV21-1	TRBJ2-1	NA	CASSKGREKVRGRRGEYNEQFF
TRBV13	TRBJ2-2	NA	CASSFTGWDTGELFF
TRBV6-1	TRBJ2-2	NA	CASGWTGVYSELFF
TRBV25-1	TRBJ2-7	few	CASIRGYEQYF
TRBV5-6	TRBJ2-5	NA	CASSFGVVGETQYF
TRBV28	TRBJ2-1	NA	CATTGFSYNEQFF
TRBV5-1	TRBJ2-5	NA	CASSLDGTRSETQYF
TRBV18	TRBJ2-7	NA	CASSPGDWFSYEQYF
TRBV11-2	TRBJ2-7	NA	CASCQGQGIYEQYF
TRBV27	TRBJ2-5	NA	CASSSPGLALETQYF
TRBV2	TRBJ1-1	NA	CASRGGQYSNTEAFF
TRBV7-5	TRBJ2-3	NA	CVRSLAEGGNTDTQYF
TRBV18	TRBJ2-1	NA	CASSPRTSGTTYNEQFF
TRBV7-8	TRBJ1-1	NA	CASSSWRTMNTEAFF
TRBV4-1	TRBJ2-6	NA	CASSLGQAGANVLTF
TRBV6-5	TRBJ1-2	few	CASSPFRDRAHGYTF
TRBV29-1	TRBJ2-2	NA	CSVVYAGASNTGELFF
TRBV10-3	TRBJ1-1	NA	CAISEFDRGGTEAFF
TRBV28	TRBJ2-7	once	CASSSFRQGAEYEQYF
TRBV4-1	TRBJ2-7	once	CASSQEGLLYF